This passage covers 10 T cell receptor beta chains from one sample sequenced in a study of T cell clonotyping in hematopoietic cell transplantation. Sequenced by immunoSEQ multiplex PCR; TCRdb stores in-frame clones only, minus some. In the table there are fewer than 70,000 clones, just under 95% of which are singletons. The specimen sequenced was peripheral blood mononuclear cells. Receptors were obtained from a middle-aged man in good health. Some clones in this sample may be carry-over from other donors' samples.

V usage is TRBV21-1 and J usage is TRBJ2-7; the D call TRBD1 from the table was never checked on the DNA. TRBV21-1 is listed as a pseudogene. This CDR3 is built from 14 residues. The CDR3 is CASSNGTDSYEQYF. The CDR3 DNA reads TGTGCCAGCAGCAACGGGACAGATTCTTACGAGCAGTACTTC.

This chain links TRBV28 with TRBJ2-1; 7 bases line up with TRBD2. There are 15 residues in the CDR3. V was pared by 8 bases and J by 9 bases, with 16 bases of the junction left unmatched. CDR1 is MDHEN and CDR2 is SYDVKM in the germline V gene. CDR3 region: CASRPSAGVMSEQFF. The CDR3, as DNA: TGTGCCAGCCGGCCGAGCGCGGGAGTCATGAGTGAGCAGTTCTTC. The full variable domain, with the rest looked up from reference TRBV28 and TRBJ2-1, is DVKVTQSSRYLVKRTGEKVFLECVQDMDHENMFWYRQDPGLGLRLIYFSYDVKMKEKGDIPEGYSVSREKKERFSLILESASTNQTSMYLCASRPSAGVMSEQFFGPGTRLTVL.

The chain links TRBV19 to TRBJ2-7; TRBD1 matches at 7 bases. V was pared by 6 bases and J by 0 bases, with 8 bases of the junction left unmatched. CDR1 LNHDA and CDR2 SQIVND come from the germline V gene (reference sequence). This CDR3 region has 15 residues. In DNA form, the CDR3 reads TGTGCCAGTAGATTATCCGGGACAGCCTCCTACGAGCAGTACTTC. Translation gives CASRLSGTASYEQYF.

V is TRBV29-1 and J is TRBJ1-1, with D possibly matching TRBD1 (6 bases). Germline loops: CDR1 SQVTM, CDR2 ANQGSEA. Trimming removed 5 bases at V and 0 bases at J, with 10 bases between. The length of the CDR3 is 13 residues. The CDR3 spells CSVLTGLNTEAFF. CDR3 coding DNA: TGCAGCGTTCTGACAGGCCTGAACACTGAAGCTTTCTTT.

The chain combines TRBV19 with TRBJ2-5; D not resolved. The germline gives CDR1 LNHDA, CDR2 SQIVND (reference sequence). CDR3 size: 13 residues. V was cut by 4 bases and J by 1 base, with 7 bases left in between. Here the CDR3 DNA reads TGTGCCAGTAGTAAGGCTTTCCAAGAGACCCAGTACTTC. It codes for CASSKAFQETQYF.

Only a few counts were recorded for this clone. This rearrangement joins TRBV27 to TRBJ1-3; D not resolved. Trimming cost V 4 bases and J 3 bases, with 1 base left between them. Germline CDR1 reads MNHEY; CDR2 reads SMNVEV (reference sequence). This CDR3 spans 11 amino acids. CDR3 amino acids: CASSYGNTIYF. CDR3 DNA: TGTGCCAGCAGTTATGGAAACACCATATATTTT.

This rearrangement joins TRBV27 to TRBJ1-1, with D maybe TRBD1 (5 bases). Germline assignment: CDR1 MNHEY and CDR2 SMNVEV (reference sequence). V was pared by 4 bases and J by 6 bases, with 21 bases between. This CDR3 is built from 16 residues. The CDR3, as DNA: TGTGCCAGCAGTTATGGGGGTGGGCAGGTGGGGGCTGAAGCTTTCTTT. Translation gives CASSYGGGQVGAEAFF.

The rearrangement links TRBV30 to TRBJ2-5; D remains ambiguous. The CDR3 runs to 12 residues. Looked up from germline, CDR1 is GTSNPN and CDR2 is SVGIG (reference sequence). V was trimmed by 2 bases and J by 5 bases, leaving 9 bases between them. The CDR3 loop is CAWSRGVETQYF. CDR3 sequence (DNA): TGTGCCTGGAGTCGTGGGGTTGAGACCCAGTACTTC.

The CDR3 nucleotides read TGTGCCAGCAGTTACCTCAAGGCCTCCGCCGAGCAGTACTTC. Translation gives CASSYLKASAEQYF. The V call is TRBV6-5, the J call TRBJ2-7; D call uncertain. Germline CDR1 and CDR2: MNHEY and SVGAGI. This CDR3 comprises 14 residues. Deletions cut 2 bases from V and 6 bases from J, with 14 bases between.

CDR3 DNA: TGTGCCAGCAGCTATTGGTCGCGGGAGAACACCGGGGAGCTGTTTTTT. It codes for CASSYWSRENTGELFF. The gene calls are TRBV5-6 and TRBJ2-2; TRBD2 might be the D (6 bases). The CDR3 contains 16 residues. V lost 3 bases and J 1 base, leaving 13 bases between the germline ends. Looked up from germline, CDR1 is SGHDT and CDR2 is YYEEEE.